This entry concerns a single T cell receptor beta chain. What it binds is not known. The read ends 3 residues early relative to the CDR3; the germline J gene fills the gap. Using immunoSEQ multiplex PCR, the repertoire was profiled, and TCRdb retains in-frame clones only, with some absent. The sample contains approximately 30,000 clones, none of them singletons. The data derive from a study of T cell clonality in common variable immunodeficiency. Study-wide findings and caveats: Fewer deletions and N-nucleotide insertions were reportedly seen in common variable immunodeficiency TCR beta sequences. Links between repertoire features and CVID complications were heterogeneity-limited.

Both groups were predominantly of Caucasian heritage. Each donor provided roughly 4.5 to 9 ml of heparinized whole blood. This CDR3 has 12 residues. The trim removed 10 bases at V and 7 bases at J, leaving 4 bases unmatched. From germline, CDR1 is SNHLY and CDR2 FYNNEI. The TCR was taken from a person aged 18-69 years in good health. Sequencing used peripheral blood mononuclear cells. V and J are TRBV2 and TRBJ2-1, with 10 bases identical to TRBD1. The CDR3 bases that were read are TGTGCCACCGGGGACAGGGGAAATGAG. This encodes CATGDRGNE. The full CDR3 protein reads CATGDRGNEQFF.